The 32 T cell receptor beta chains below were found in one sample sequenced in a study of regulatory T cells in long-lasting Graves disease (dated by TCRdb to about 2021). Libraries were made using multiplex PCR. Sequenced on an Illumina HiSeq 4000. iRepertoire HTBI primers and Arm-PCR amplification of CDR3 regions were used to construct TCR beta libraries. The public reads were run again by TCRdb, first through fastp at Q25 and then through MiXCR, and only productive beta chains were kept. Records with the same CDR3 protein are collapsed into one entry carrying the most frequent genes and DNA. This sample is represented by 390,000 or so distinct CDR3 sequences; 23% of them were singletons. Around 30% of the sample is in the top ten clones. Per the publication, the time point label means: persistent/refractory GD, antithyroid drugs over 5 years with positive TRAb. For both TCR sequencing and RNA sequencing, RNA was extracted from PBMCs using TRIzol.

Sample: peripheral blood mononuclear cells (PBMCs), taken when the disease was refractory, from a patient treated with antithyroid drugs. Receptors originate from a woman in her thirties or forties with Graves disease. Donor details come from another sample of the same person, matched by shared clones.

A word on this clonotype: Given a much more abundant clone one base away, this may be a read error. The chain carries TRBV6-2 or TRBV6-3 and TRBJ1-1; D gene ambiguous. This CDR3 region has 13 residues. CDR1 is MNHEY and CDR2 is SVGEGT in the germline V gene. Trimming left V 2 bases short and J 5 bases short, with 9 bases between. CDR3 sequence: CASSYPEWTEAFF. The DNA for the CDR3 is TGTGCCAGCAGTTACCCAGAATGGACTGAAGCTTTCTTT.

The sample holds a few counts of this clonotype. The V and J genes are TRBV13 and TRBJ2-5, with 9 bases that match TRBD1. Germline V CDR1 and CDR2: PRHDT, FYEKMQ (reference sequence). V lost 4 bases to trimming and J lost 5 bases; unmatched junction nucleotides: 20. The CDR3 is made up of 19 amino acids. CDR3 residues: CASSSNLNLGRQGEETQYF. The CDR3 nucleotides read TGTGCCAGCAGCTCTAATTTAAACCTCGGTCGACAGGGGGAGGAGACCCAGTACTTC.

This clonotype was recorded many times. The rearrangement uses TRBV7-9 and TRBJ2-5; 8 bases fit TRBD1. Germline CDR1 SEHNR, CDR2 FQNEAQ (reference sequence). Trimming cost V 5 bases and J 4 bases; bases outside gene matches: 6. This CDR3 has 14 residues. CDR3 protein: CASSPDRERETQYF. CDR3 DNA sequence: TGTGCCAGCAGCCCGGACAGGGAACGAGAGACCCAGTACTTC.

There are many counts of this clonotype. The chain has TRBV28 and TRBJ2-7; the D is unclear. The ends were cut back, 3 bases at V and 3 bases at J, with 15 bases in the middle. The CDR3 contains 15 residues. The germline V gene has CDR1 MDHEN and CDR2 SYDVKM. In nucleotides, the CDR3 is TGTGCCAGCAGTTTTTCCCTGGGGTGGGACTACGAGCAGTACTTC. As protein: CASSFSLGWDYEQYF.

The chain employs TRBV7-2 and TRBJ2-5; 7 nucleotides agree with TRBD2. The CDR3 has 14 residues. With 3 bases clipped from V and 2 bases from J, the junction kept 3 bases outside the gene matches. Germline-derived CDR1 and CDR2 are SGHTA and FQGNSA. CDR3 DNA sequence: TGTGCCAGCAGCTTGGGAGGGCTTCAAGAGACCCAGTACTTC. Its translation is CASSLGGLQETQYF.

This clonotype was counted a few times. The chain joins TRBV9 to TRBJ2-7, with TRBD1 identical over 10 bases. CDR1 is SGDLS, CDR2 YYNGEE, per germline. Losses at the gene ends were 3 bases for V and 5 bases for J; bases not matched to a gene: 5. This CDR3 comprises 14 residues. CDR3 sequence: CASSGGDRGHEQYF. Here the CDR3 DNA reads TGTGCCAGCAGCGGAGGGGACAGGGGACACGAGCAGTACTTC. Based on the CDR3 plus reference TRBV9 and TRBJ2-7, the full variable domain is DSGVTQTPKHLITATGQRVTLRCSPRSGDLSVYWYQQSLDQGLQFLIQYYNGEERAKGNILERFSAQQFPDLHSELNLSSLELGDSALYFCASSGGDRGHEQYFGPGTRLTVT.

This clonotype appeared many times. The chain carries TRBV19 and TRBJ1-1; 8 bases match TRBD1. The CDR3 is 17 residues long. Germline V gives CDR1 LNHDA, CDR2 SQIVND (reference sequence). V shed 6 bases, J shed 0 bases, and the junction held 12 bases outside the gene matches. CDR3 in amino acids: CASRTGTGAFMNTEAFF. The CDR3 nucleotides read TGTGCCAGTAGGACCGGGACAGGAGCATTTATGAACACTGAAGCTTTCTTT. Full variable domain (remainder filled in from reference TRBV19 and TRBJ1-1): DGGITQSPKYLFRKEGQNVTLSCEQNLNHDAMYWYRQDPGQGLRLIYYSQIVNDFQKGDIAEGYSVSREKKESFPLTVTSAQKNPTAFYLCASRTGTGAFMNTEAFFGQGTRLTVV.

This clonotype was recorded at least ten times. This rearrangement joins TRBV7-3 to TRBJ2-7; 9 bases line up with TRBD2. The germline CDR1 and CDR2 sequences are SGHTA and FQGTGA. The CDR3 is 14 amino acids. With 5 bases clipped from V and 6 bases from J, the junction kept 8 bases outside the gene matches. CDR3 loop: CASSRIAGVSEQYF. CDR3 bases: TGTGCCAGCAGCCGAATAGCGGGAGTATCCGAGCAGTACTTC. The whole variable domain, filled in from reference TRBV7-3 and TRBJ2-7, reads GAGVSQTPSNKVTEKGKYVELRCDPISGHTALYWYRQSLGQGPEFLIYFQGTGAADDSGLPNDRFFAVRPEGSVSTLKIQRTERGDSAVYLCASSRIAGVSEQYFGPGTRLTVT.

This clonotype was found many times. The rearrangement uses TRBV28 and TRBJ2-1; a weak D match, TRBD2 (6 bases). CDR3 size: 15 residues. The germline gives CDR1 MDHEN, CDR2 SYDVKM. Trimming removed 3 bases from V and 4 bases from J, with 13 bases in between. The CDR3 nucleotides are TGTGCCAGCAGTTTCGGGGGTCTGCCGTACAATGAGCAGTTCTTC. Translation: CASSFGGLPYNEQFF.

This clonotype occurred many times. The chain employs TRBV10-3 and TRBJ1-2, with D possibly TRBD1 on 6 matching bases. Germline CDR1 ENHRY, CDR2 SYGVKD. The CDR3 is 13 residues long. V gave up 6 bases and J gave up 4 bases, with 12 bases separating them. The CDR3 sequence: CAIREGEGYGYTF. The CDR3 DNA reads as TGTGCCATCAGAGAGGGGGAAGGCTATGGCTACACCTTC.

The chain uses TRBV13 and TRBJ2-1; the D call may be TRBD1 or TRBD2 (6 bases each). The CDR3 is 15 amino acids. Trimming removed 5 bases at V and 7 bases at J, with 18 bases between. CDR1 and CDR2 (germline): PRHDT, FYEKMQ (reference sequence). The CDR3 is CASSRAGGTRNEQFF. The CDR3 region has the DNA TGTGCCAGCAGCCGAGCTGGGGGGACACGGAATGAGCAGTTCTTC.

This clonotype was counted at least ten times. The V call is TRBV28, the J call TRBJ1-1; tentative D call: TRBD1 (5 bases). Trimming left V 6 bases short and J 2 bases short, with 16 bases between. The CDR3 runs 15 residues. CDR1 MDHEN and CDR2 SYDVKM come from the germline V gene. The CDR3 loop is CASRYSGGINTEAFF. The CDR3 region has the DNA TGTGCCAGCAGGTATTCCGGGGGAATAAACACTGAAGCTTTCTTT.

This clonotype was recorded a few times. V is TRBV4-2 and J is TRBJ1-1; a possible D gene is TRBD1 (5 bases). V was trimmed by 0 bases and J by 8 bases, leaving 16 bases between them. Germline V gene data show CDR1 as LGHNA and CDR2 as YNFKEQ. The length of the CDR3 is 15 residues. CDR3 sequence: CASSQDLGRETEAFF. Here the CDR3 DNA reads TGTGCCAGCAGCCAAGACCTCGGCAGGGAGACAGAAGCTTTCTTT.

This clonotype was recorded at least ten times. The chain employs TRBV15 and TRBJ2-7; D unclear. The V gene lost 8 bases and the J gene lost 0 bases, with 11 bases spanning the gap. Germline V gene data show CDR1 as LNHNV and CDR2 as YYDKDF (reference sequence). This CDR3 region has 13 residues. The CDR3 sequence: CATSELSSYEQYF. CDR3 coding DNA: TGTGCCACCTCAGAATTGAGCTCCTACGAGCAGTACTTC.

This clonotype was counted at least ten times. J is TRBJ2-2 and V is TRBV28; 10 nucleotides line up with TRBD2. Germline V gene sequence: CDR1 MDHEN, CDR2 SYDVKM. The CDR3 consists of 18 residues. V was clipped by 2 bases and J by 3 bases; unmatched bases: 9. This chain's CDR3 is CASSLAGLAEGDTGELFF. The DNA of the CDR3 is TGTGCCAGCAGTTTAGCAGGACTAGCGGAGGGTGACACCGGGGAGCTGTTTTTT.

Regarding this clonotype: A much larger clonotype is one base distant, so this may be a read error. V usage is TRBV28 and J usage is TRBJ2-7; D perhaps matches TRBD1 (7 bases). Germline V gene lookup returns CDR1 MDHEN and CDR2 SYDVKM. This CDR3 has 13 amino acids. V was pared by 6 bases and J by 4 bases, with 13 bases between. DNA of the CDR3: TGTGCCAGCAGAGGGGCAGGGGGGTACGAGCAGTACTTC. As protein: CASRGAGGYEQYF.

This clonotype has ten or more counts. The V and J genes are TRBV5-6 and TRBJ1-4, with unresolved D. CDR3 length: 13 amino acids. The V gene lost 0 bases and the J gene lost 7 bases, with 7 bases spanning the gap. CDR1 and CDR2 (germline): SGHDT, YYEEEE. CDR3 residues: CASSLGSSEKLFF. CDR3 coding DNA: TGTGCCAGCAGCTTGGGTAGTTCTGAAAAACTGTTTTTT.

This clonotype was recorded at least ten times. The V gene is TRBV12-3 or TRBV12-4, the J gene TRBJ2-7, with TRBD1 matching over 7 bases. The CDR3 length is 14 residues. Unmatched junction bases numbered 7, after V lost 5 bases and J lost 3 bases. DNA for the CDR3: TGTGCCAGCAGTGCCGGGACAGATTACTACGAGCAGTACTTC. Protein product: CASSAGTDYYEQYF.

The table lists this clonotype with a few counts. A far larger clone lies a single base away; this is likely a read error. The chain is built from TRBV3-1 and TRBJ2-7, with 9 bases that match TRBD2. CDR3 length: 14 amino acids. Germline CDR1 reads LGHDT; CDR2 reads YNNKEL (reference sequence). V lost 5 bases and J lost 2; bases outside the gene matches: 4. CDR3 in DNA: TGTGCCAGCAGCTTGACTAGCGGCGCCTACGAGCAGTACTTC. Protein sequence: CASSLTSGAYEQYF.

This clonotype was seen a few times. The CDR3 protein is CASSLYVSTEAFF. The CDR3 nucleotides read TGTGCCAGCAGCTTGTATGTGAGCACTGAAGCTTTCTTT. The chain links TRBV5-5 to TRBJ1-1; no clear D. The V gene's germline CDR1 is SGHKS and CDR2 YYEKEE (reference sequence). The length of the CDR3 is 13 residues. The ends were cut back, 1 base at V and 4 bases at J, with 8 bases in the middle.

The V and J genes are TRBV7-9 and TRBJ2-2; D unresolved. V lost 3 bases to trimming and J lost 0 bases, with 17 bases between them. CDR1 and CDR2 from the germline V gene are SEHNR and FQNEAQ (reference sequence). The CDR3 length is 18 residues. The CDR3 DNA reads TGTGCCAGCAGCTTGAACTTCCAATTAATTCCGAACACCGGGGAGCTGTTTTTT. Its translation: CASSLNFQLIPNTGELFF.

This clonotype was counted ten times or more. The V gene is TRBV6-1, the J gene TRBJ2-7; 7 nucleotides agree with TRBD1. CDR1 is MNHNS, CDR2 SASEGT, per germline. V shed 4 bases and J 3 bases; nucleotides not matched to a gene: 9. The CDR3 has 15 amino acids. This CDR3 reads CASSAAGRGSYEQYF. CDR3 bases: TGTGCCAGCAGTGCCGCGGGCAGGGGGAGCTACGAGCAGTACTTC.

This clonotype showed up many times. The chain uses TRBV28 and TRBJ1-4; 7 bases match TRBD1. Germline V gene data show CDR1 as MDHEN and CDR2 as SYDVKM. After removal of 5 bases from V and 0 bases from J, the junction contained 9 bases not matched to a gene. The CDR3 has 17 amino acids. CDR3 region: CASSQWTGSATNEKLFF. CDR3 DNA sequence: TGTGCCAGCAGTCAATGGACAGGATCTGCAACTAATGAAAAACTGTTTTTT.

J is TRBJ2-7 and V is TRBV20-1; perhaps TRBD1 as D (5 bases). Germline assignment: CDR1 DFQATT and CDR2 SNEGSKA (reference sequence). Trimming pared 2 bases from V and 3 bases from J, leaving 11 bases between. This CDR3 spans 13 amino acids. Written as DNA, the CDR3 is TGCAGTGCTAGACAGGGATCCTTCTACGAGCAGTACTTC. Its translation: CSARQGSFYEQYF.

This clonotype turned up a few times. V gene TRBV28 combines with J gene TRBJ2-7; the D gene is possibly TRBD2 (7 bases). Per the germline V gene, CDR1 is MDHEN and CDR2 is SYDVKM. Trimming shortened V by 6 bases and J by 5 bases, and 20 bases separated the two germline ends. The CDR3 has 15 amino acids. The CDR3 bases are TGTGCCAGCAGCAAACTAGGGGGGGGGGTCCACGAGCAGTACTTC. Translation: CASSKLGGGVHEQYF.

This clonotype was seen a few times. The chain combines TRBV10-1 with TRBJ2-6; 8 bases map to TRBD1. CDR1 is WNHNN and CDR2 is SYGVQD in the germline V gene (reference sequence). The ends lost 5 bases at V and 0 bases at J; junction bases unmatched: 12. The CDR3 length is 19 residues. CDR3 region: CASSPNPGQDISGANVLTF. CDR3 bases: TGCGCCAGCAGTCCAAACCCGGGACAGGATATCTCTGGGGCCAACGTCCTGACTTTC.

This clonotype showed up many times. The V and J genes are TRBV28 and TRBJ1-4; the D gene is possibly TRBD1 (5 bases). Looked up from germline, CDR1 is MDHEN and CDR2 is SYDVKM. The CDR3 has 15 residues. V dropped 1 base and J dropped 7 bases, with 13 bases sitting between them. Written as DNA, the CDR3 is TGTGCCAGCAGTTTATTACAGGTGGGAACTGAAAAACTGTTTTTT. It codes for CASSLLQVGTEKLFF.

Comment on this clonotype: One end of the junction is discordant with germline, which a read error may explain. The CDR3 loop reads CSARILAGGEF. In nucleotides, the CDR3 is TGCAGTGCTAGAATACTAGCGGGGGGTGAGTTC. The V call is TRBV20-1, the J call TRBJ2-1; 12 bases map to TRBD2. There are 11 residues in the CDR3. Germline V gene lookup returns CDR1 DFQATT and CDR2 SNEGSKA (reference sequence).

CDR3 sequence: CASSQDRGTVNVYEQYF. The CDR3, as DNA: TGTGCCAGCAGCCAAGATCGTGGGACAGTCAACGTCTACGAGCAGTACTTC. This rearrangement joins TRBV14 to TRBJ2-7; TRBD1 matches 7 bases. The CDR3 sequence is 17 residues long. Germline V CDR1 and CDR2: SGHDN, FVKESK. The junction had 11 bases not matched to a gene; V was cut back by 0 bases and J by 3 bases.

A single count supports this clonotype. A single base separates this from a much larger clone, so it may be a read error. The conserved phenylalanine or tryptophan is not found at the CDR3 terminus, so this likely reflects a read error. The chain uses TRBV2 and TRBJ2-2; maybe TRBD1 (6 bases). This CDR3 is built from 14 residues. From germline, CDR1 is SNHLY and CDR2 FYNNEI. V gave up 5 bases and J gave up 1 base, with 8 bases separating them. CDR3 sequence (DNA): TGTGCCAGCAGTAAGGACAGGAACACCGGGGAGCTGTTTTCT. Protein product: CASSKDRNTGELFS.

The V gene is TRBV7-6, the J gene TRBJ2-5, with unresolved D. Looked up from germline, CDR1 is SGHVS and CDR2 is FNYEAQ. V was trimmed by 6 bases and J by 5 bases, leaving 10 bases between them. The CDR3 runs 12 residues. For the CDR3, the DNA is TGTGCCAGCAGTTCGATTCGCGAGACCCAGTACTTC. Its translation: CASSSIRETQYF.

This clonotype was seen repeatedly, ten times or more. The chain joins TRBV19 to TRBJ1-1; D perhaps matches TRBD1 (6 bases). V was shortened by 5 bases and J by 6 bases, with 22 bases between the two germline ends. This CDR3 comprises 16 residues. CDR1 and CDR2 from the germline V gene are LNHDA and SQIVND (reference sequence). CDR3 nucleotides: TGTGCCAGTAGTCCGCGAGGGGGATCAGGGATACCTGAAGCTTTCTTT. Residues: CASSPRGGSGIPEAFF.